The present TCR beta chain was sequenced within a study of T cells after yellow fever vaccination. The J segment lost 5 bases and the V segment lost 4 bases, leaving 5 bases of the junction unmatched. This CDR3 has 14 amino acids. Per germline, CDR1 SGHVS and CDR2 FNYEAQ. TCRdb reprocessed the 5' RACE reads via MiXCR and lists one record per CDR3 protein. Here the sample spans approximately 580,000 distinct CDR3 sequences, about a sixth being singletons. This chain joins TRBV7-6 and TRBJ1-5, with 7 bases that match TRBD1. This TCR was recovered from a man aged 18 to 30 who received the YFV17D yellow fever vaccine. The source material was PBMCs, sampled roughly 5 days after the first yellow fever vaccination. This CDR3 is CASSSGTADQPQHF. The CDR3 DNA follows: TGTGCCAGCAGCTCCGGGACAGCGGATCAGCCCCAGCATTTT.